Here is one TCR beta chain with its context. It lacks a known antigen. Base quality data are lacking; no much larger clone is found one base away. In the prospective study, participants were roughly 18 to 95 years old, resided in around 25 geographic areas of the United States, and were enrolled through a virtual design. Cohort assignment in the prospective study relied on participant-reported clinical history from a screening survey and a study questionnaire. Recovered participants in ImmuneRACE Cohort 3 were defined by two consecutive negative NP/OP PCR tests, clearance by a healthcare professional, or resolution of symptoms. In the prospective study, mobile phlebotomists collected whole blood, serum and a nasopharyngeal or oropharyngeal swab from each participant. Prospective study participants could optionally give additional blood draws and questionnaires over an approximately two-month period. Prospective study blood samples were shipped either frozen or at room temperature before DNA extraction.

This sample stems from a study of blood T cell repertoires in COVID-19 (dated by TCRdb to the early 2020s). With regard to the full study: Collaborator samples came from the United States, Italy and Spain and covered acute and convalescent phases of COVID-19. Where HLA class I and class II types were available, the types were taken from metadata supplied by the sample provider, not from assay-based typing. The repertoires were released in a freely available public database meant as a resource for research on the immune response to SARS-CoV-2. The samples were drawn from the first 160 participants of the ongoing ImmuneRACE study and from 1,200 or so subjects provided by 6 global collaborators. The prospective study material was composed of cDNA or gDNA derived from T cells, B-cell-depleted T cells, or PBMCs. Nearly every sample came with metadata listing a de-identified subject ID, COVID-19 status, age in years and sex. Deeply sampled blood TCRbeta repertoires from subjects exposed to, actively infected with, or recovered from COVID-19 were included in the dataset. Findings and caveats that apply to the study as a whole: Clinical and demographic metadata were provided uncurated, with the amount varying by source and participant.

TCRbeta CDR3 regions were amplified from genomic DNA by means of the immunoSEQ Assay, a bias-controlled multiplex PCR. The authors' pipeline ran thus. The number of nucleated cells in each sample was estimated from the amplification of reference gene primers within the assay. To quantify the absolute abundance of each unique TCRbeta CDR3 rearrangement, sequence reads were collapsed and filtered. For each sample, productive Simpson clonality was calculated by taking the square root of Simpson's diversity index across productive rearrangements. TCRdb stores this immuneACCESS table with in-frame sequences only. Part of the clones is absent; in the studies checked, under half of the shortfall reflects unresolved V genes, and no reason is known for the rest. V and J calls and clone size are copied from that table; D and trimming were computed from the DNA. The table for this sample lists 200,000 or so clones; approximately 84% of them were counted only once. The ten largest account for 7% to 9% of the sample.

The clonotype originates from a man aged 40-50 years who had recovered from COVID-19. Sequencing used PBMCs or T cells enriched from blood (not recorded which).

The bases read TGTGCCAGCAGTTCCCCCGGAGGGCTGGGTAAAGCTTTCTTT. Its translation reads: CASSSPGGLGKAFF. Here the chain combines TRBV6-5 and TRBJ1-1; the D gene remains uncertain. CDR1 and CDR2 are read off the germline V gene as MNHEY and SVGAGI. Taken from cysteine to phenylalanine, the CDR3 has 14 residues. Of the read, only the CDR3 DNA is kept; its 42 bases are in frame from base 1. Deletion took 4 bases off V and 9 bases off J, with a span of 18 bases between the germline ends.